This T cell receptor beta chain came from a study of molecular identifiers for immune sequencing clone quantification. Overall study findings and caveats: Reports indicate spiked Jurkat TCR RNA from one cell could be found among 1 million or so naive cells.

TCRdb analysed the PCR reads with MiXCR anew, one entry per CDR3 protein. The table lists 38,000 or so distinct CDR3 sequences, about a fifth of them singletons. This clonotype was counted many times. The target antigen is unknown. V lost 5 bases to trimming and J lost 6 bases, with 20 bases between them. Germline-derived CDR1 and CDR2 are SEHNR and FQNEAQ (reference sequence). The CDR3 length is 15 residues. Sorting selected naive CD8 T cells with a CD8+CD4-CCR7+CD45RA+ phenotype. V is TRBV7-9 and J is TRBJ2-7; D possibly matches TRBD1 or TRBD2 (5 bases each). The sequence was obtained from a human donor in good health. Some libraries in this study had Jurkat cell RNA spiked in. The sample was naive CD8+ T cells from blood, with Jurkat cell RNA spiked in. The subset denotes: FACS-sorted CD8+CD4-CCR7+CD45RA+ naive T cells. The CDR3 sequence: CASSTEWGTNLEQYF. CDR3 coding DNA: TGTGCCAGCAGCACAGAGTGGGGGACCAATCTCGAGCAGTACTTC.